Below, 15 T cell receptor beta chains from the same sample are listed, as sequenced in a study of blood T cell repertoires in COVID-19. This table comes from immunoSEQ multiplex PCR, and its TCRdb copy is limited to in-frame clones, with some not included. The repertoire includes about 300,000 clones, 85% of them detected once, and 1.5% to 2% sits in the top ten. Sample: PBMCs or T cells enriched from blood (not recorded which). Receptor source: a young woman who had been exposed to COVID-19.

This chain's CDR3 is CASSQSRRVAETQYF. CDR3 nucleotide sequence: TGCGCCAGCAGCCAGTCCCGCAGGGTAGCAGAGACCCAGTACTTC. V usage is TRBV4-1 and J usage is TRBJ2-5; maybe TRBD1 (5 bases). Trimming pared 3 bases from V and 4 bases from J, leaving 15 bases between. Looked up from germline, CDR1 is MGHRA and CDR2 is YSYEKL. CDR3 length equals 15 residues.

The chain joins TRBV27 to TRBJ2-7, with 14 bases aligning to TRBD2. Trimming took 6 bases from V and 0 from J; bases not matched to a gene: 10. Germline values: CDR1 MNHEY, CDR2 SMNVEV (reference sequence). The CDR3 has 18 residues. The CDR3 protein is CASRDHGTSGGFSYEQYF. The CDR3 coding sequence is TGTGCCAGCAGAGACCACGGGACTAGCGGGGGCTTCTCCTACGAGCAGTACTTC.

This chain connects TRBV11-2 to TRBJ2-2; the match to TRBD2 covers 16 bases. The trim removed 4 bases at V and 6 bases at J, leaving 8 bases unmatched. This CDR3 has 18 residues. Germline CDR1 and CDR2: SGHAT and FQNNGV. In DNA, the CDR3 is TGTGCCAGCAGCTCCCCCGGGACTAGCGGGAGGGGTTCCGGGGAGCTGTTTTTT. Encoded protein: CASSSPGTSGRGSGELFF.

This rearrangement joins TRBV30 to TRBJ1-2; no firm D call. This CDR3 has 13 amino acids. Per germline, CDR1 GTSNPN and CDR2 SVGIG (reference sequence). Trimming removed 1 base from V and 4 bases from J, with 10 bases in between. CDR3 residues: CAWSGQGPYGYTF. The CDR3 nucleotides read TGTGCCTGGAGTGGACAAGGCCCCTATGGCTACACCTTC. Looking up the rest from reference TRBV30 and TRBJ1-2 gives the full variable domain: SQTIHQWPATLVQPVGSPLSLECTVEGTSNPNLYWYRQAAGRGLQLLFYSVGIGQISSEVPQNLSASRPQDRQFILSSKKLLLSDSGFYLCAWSGQGPYGYTFGSGTRLTVV.

This rearrangement joins TRBV18 to TRBJ1-4; D call uncertain. This CDR3 has 16 residues. The V end was cut by 7 bases, the J end by 7 bases, with 22 bases between. The V gene's germline CDR1 is KGHSH and CDR2 LQKENI. CDR3 loop: CASFSRSPSRSEKLFF. CDR3 coding DNA: TGTGCCAGCTTCTCGCGATCCCCGTCTAGGAGTGAAAAACTGTTTTTT.

Turning to this clone: One junction end does not reproduce the germline sequence, and a read error may be involved. The V call is TRBV7-2, the J call TRBJ2-7, with D uncertain. Per germline, CDR1 SGHTA and CDR2 FQGNSA. The CDR3 is 13 residues long. CDR3 DNA sequence: TGTGCCAGCAGCTTAGGATCTAGAGACCGAACGGCTTTC. Protein product: CASSLGSRDRTAF.

The CDR3 is CASSAQVAETF. CDR3 nucleotide sequence: TGTGCCAGCAGTGCTCAGGTGGCCGAGACCTTC. The rearrangement links TRBV28 to TRBJ1-2; D is undetermined. The CDR3 covers 11 residues. V was shortened by 5 bases and J by 14 bases, with 15 bases between the two germline ends. CDR1 MDHEN and CDR2 SYDVKM come from the germline V gene.

This clone was seen many times. The chain is built from TRBV11-3 and TRBJ2-7; D ambiguous. Germline V gives CDR1 SGHNT, CDR2 YENEEA. V lost 5 bases and J lost 1, with 9 bases in between. The CDR3 is 13 amino acids. CDR3 in DNA: TGTGCCAGCAGCCCCGGGTTTTCCTACGAGCAGTACTTC. Translation gives CASSPGFSYEQYF.

This sequence joins TRBV19 and TRBJ2-1, with 16 bases aligning to TRBD2. This CDR3 contains 18 residues. Germline trimming cut 5 bases from V and 4 bases from J; bases unmatched to any gene: 8. Germline CDR1 and CDR2: LNHDA and SQIVND (reference sequence). In nucleotides, the CDR3 is TGTGCCAGTAGTTCAGGGACTAGCGGGAGGGTCCTTTACAATGAGCAGTTCTTC. It specifies CASSSGTSGRVLYNEQFF.

The rearrangement joins TRBV6-5 to TRBJ1-1; weak D call: TRBD1 (5 bases). The CDR3 consists of 13 residues. Trimming cost V 6 bases and J 7 bases, with 15 bases left between them. The germline V gene has CDR1 MNHEY and CDR2 SVGAGI. CDR3 region: CASSPRESSEAFF. The CDR3 nucleotides read TGTGCCAGCAGCCCCAGGGAAAGTAGTGAAGCTTTCTTT.

V and J are TRBV9 and TRBJ2-1, with a weak D call TRBD2 (6 bases). The CDR3 totals 11 residues. Trimming took off 2 bases at V and 13 bases at J, with 10 bases between the two ends. Germline CDR1 is SGDLS and CDR2 is YYNGEE. The CDR3 is CASSVGTSQFF. CDR3 DNA sequence: TGTGCCAGCAGCGTGGGTACTAGCCAGTTCTTC. The full variable domain, rest sourced from reference TRBV9 and TRBJ2-1, is DSGVTQTPKHLITATGQRVTLRCSPRSGDLSVYWYQQSLDQGLQFLIQYYNGEERAKGNILERFSAQQFPDLHSELNLSSLELGDSALYFCASSVGTSQFFGPGTRLTVL.

DNA for the CDR3: TGTGCCTGGAGTGGAGGGCGGGCGAACACTGAAGCTTTCTTT. Amino acids: CAWSGGRANTEAFF. The genes are TRBV30 and TRBJ1-1; D gene uncertain. The CDR3 runs 14 residues. CDR1 and CDR2 (germline): GTSNPN, SVGIG (reference sequence). V lost 1 base, J lost 1 base, and 10 bases lay in between.

The CDR3 nucleotides read TGTGCCAGTTGGGACAGGGTTGAAAAACTGTTTTTT. Translation gives CASWDRVEKLFF. V and J are TRBV19 and TRBJ1-4; the match to TRBD1 covers 9 bases. V was clipped by 8 bases and J by 7 bases; unmatched bases: 2. The germline CDR1 and CDR2 sequences are LNHDA and SQIVND (reference sequence). This CDR3 is 12 amino acids long.

The chain joins TRBV18 to TRBJ2-7, with 8 bases lining up with TRBD1. J gave up 4 bases and V 6 bases, and 8 bases lay outside the gene matches. The germline V gene encodes CDR1 KGHSH and CDR2 LQKENI. CDR3 length: 14 amino acids. The CDR3 sequence: CASSRTGGEYEQYF. Written as DNA, the CDR3 is TGTGCCAGCTCCCGAACAGGGGGAGAGTACGAGCAGTACTTC.

The chain carries TRBV28 and TRBJ1-6, with a weak D call TRBD1 (5 bases). Trimming took 4 bases from V and 8 from J, leaving 6 bases between them. CDR3 length: 12 residues. Germline-derived CDR1 and CDR2 are MDHEN and SYDVKM. The CDR3: CASSSGDSPLHF. The CDR3 region has the DNA TGTGCCAGCAGTTCGGGGGATTCACCCCTCCACTTT.